This TCR beta chain originates from a study of blood T cells in healthy people across ages. Background on the study: With template switching, about one barcoded beta molecule was captured per two T cells.

Together with a sample-barcoded 5' primer, a J-beta primer mix was included in a second PCR lasting roughly 6 to 12 cycles. The study obtained at least 2.5 million CDR3-containing paired-end reads from every sample. TCRdb recomputed calls from the 5' RACE reads with MiXCR, one row per CDR3 protein. The sample yields 710,000 or so distinct CDR3 sequences, 22% seen once. The CDR3 sequence is 17 residues long. This clonotype has only a few counts. As yet, its antigen is unknown. Study-level points and caveats: A conclusive naive versus antigen-experienced comparison was prevented by the unsorted PBMCs. Roughly linearly, TCR beta diversity per million T cells fell as age increased.

The V and J genes are TRBV21-1 and TRBJ1-2. TRBV21-1 is tagged as a pseudogene. This clonotype originated in a man between 65 and 79 years old in good health. Sequenced: blood. The CDR3 reads CASSKSRHTTSTDGYTF. CDR3 bases: TGTGCCAGCAGCAAATCCAGACACACTACGAGCACGGATGGCTACACCTTC.